This T cell receptor (beta chain) was captured in a study of blood T cell repertoires in COVID-19. Germline CDR1 MNHEY, CDR2 SVGAGI. The CDR3 spans 14 residues. Germline trimming cut 6 bases from V and 5 bases from J; bases unmatched to any gene: 8. The table came from immunoSEQ multiplex PCR; TCRdb's copy has only in-frame clones and leaves some out. This repertoire shows fewer than 200,000 clones, 85% found once; its top ten account for roughly 8%. The source is a woman aged 55-69 years with acute or convalescent COVID-19. The rearrangement links TRBV6-5 to TRBJ2-7; 9 bases line up with TRBD1. Sequencing was done on a sample of peripheral blood. CDR3 sequence (DNA): TGTGCCAGCAGCCCGACAGGGGGACGGAACGAGCAGTACTTC. It is translated as CASSPTGGRNEQYF.